This T cell receptor (beta chain) was captured by sequencing in a study of cytomegalovirus exposure and HLA in healthy donors. Study results and limitations: CMV serostatus stood as the only immune exposure information on hand. Earlier analysis yielded a pattern in which most TCR beta V segments were productive about 90% or about 30% of the time. Later analysis identified a missense DCLRE1C variant that was linked to TCR beta V- and J-gene trimming.

The CDR3 has 14 amino acids. The V gene's germline CDR1 is SGHRS and CDR2 YFSETQ. V shed 4 bases, J shed 0 bases, and the junction held 3 bases outside the gene matches. A remark on this clone: The antigen remains unidentified.

Nominal health characterized the donors when sampled, though unrecorded immune exposures were likely. The PCR ran on 60 Vbeta and 13 Jbeta primers. The protocol was immunoSEQ multiplex PCR, while the TCRdb copy is restricted to in-frame clones and leaves out a portion. Of 80,000 or so clones detected, 75% to 80% appear once; the ten largest clones hold about 3.5%. The source of this sequence is a middle-aged man in good health and CMV-seronegative. Sequenced material: PBMCs. The chain uses TRBV5-1 and TRBJ1-1, with 7 positions matching TRBD1. The CDR3 DNA follows: TGCGCCAGCAGCGAGGGGGCCCTGAACACTGAAGCTTTCTTT. This gives the protein CASSEGALNTEAFF.